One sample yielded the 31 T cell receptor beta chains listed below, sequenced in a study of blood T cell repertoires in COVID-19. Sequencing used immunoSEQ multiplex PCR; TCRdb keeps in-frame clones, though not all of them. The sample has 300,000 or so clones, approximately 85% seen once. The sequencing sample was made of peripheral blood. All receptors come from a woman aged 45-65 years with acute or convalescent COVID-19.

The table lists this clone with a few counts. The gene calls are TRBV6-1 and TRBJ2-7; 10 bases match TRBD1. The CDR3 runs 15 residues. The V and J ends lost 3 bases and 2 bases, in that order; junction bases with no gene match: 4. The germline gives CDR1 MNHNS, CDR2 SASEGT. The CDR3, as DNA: TGTGCCAGCAGTGACCGGGACAGGGGTACCTACGAGCAGTACTTC. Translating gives CASSDRDRGTYEQYF.

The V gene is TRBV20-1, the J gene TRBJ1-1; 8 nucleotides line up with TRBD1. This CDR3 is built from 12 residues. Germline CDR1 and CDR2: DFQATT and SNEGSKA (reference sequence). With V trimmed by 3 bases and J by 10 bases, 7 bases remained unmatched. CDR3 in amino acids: CSASRTGNSAFF. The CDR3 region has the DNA TGCAGTGCTAGTAGGACAGGGAATTCAGCTTTCTTT.

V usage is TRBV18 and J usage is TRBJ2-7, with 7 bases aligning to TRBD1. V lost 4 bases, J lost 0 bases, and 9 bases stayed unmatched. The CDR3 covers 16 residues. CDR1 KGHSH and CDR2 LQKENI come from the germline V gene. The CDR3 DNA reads TGTGCCAGCTCACGAAAGGGACAGCCTGGCTCCTACGAGCAGTACTTC. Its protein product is CASSRKGQPGSYEQYF.

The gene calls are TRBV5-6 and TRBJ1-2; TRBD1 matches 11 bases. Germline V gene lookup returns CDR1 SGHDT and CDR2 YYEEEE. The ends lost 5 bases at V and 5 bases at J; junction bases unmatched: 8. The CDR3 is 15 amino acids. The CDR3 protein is CASRTGTGGLYGYTF. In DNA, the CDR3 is TGTGCCAGCAGAACCGGGACAGGGGGTTTGTATGGCTACACCTTC.

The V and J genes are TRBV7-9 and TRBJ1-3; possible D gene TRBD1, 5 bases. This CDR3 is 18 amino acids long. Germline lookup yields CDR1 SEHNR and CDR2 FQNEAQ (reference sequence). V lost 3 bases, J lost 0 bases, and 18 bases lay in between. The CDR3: CASSLTVLYYASGNTIYF. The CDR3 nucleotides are TGTGCCAGCAGCTTGACAGTACTATATTACGCCTCTGGAAACACCATATATTTT.

The CDR3 sequence is CATRGWGPDNNSGNTIYF. The CDR3 region has the DNA TGTGCCACCAGGGGGTGGGGCCCAGACAATAACTCTGGAAACACCATATATTTT. The chain combines TRBV24-1 with TRBJ1-3; weak D call: TRBD1 (5 bases). The CDR3 is made up of 18 amino acids. Germline-derived CDR1 and CDR2 are KGHDR and SFDVKD. The germline V and J ends were trimmed by 7 bases and 0 bases, with 21 bases remaining between them.

CDR3 residues: CASSIWGLAGKQETQYF. CDR3 bases: TGTGCCAGTAGTATATGGGGACTAGCGGGAAAACAAGAGACCCAGTACTTC. This sequence joins TRBV19 and TRBJ2-5, with 13 positions matching TRBD2. CDR1 LNHDA and CDR2 SQIVND come from the germline V gene (reference sequence). The CDR3 has 17 residues. Trimming removed 2 bases from V and 2 bases from J; junction bases left unmatched: 5.

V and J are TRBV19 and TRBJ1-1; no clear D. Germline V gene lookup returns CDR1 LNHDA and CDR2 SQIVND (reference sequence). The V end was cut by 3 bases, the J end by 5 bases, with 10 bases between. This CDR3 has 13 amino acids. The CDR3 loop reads CASSISGWTEAFF. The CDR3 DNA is TGTGCCAGTAGTATTTCCGGTTGGACTGAAGCTTTCTTT.

The CDR3 sequence: CASSQAGRGNQPQHF. The CDR3 nucleotides are TGTGCCAGCAGCCAAGCGGGCAGGGGCAATCAGCCCCAGCATTTT. V and J are TRBV14 and TRBJ1-5; tentative D call: TRBD1 (5 bases). The CDR3 runs to 15 residues. V dropped 1 base and J dropped 2 bases, with 9 bases sitting between them. Germline CDR1 reads SGHDN; CDR2 reads FVKESK.

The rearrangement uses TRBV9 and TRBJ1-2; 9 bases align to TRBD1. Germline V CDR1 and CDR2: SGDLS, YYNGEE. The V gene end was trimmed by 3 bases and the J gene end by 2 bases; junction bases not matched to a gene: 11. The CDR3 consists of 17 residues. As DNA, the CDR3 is TGTGCCAGCAGCGCGCCCTTAACAGGGGGCAGAAACTATGGCTACACCTTC. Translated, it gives CASSAPLTGGRNYGYTF. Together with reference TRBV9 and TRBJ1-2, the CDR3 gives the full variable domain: DSGVTQTPKHLITATGQRVTLRCSPRSGDLSVYWYQQSLDQGLQFLIQYYNGEERAKGNILERFSAQQFPDLHSELNLSSLELGDSALYFCASSAPLTGGRNYGYTFGSGTRLTVV.

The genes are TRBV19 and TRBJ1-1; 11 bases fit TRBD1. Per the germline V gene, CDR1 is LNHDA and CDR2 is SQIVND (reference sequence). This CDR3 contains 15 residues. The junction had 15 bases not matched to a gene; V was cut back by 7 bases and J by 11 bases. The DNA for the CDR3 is TGTGCCAGTACCCCACCGGGACAGGGGGGAGAAAGGGCTTTCTTT. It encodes CASTPPGQGGERAFF.

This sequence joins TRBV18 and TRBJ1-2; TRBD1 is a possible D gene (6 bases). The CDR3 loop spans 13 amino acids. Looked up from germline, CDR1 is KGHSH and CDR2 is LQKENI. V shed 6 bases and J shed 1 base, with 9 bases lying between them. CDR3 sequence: CASSYRVNYGYTF. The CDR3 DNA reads TGTGCCAGCTCCTACAGGGTTAACTATGGCTACACCTTC.

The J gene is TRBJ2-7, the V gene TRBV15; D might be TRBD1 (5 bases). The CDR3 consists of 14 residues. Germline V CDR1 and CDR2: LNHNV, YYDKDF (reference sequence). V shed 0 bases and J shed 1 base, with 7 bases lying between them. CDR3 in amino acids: CATSRDRVSYEQYF. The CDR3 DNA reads TGTGCCACCAGCAGAGACAGGGTGTCCTACGAGCAGTACTTC.

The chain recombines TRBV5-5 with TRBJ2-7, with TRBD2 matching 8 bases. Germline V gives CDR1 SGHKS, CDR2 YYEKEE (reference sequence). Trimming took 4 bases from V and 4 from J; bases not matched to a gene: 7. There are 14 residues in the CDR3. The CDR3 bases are TGTGCCAGCAGCCGCATGACTAGCGCGTACGAGCAGTACTTC. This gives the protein CASSRMTSAYEQYF.

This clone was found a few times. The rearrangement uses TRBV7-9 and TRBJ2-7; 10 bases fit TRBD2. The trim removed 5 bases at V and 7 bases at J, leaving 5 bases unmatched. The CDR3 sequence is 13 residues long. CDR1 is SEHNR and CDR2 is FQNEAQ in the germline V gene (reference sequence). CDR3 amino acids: CASSRGTSAEQYF. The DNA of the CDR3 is TGTGCCAGCAGCCGAGGGACTAGCGCGGAGCAGTACTTC.

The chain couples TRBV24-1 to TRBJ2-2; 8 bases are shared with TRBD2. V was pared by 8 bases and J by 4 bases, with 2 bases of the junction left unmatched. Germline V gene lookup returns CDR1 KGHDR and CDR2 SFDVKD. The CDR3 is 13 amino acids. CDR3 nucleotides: TGTGCCACCAAGCTAGCGGGCACCGGGGAGCTGTTTTTT. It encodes CATKLAGTGELFF.

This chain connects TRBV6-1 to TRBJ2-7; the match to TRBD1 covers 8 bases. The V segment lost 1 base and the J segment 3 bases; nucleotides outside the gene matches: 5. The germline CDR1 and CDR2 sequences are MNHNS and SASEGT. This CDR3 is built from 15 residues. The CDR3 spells CASSEGDRIIYEQYF. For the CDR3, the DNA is TGTGCCAGCAGTGAAGGGGACAGGATTATCTACGAGCAGTACTTC.

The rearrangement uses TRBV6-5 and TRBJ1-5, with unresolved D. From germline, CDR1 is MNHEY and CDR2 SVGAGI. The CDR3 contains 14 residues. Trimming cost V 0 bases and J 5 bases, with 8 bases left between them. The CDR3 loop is CASSYSRGYQPQHF. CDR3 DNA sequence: TGTGCCAGCAGTTACTCTCGAGGGTATCAGCCCCAGCATTTT.

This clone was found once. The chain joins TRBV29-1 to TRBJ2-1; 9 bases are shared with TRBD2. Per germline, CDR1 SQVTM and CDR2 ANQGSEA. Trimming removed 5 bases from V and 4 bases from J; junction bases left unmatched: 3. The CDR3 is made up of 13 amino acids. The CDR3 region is CSVLTSGYNEQFF. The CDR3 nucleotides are TGCAGCGTTTTAACTAGCGGGTACAATGAGCAGTTCTTC.

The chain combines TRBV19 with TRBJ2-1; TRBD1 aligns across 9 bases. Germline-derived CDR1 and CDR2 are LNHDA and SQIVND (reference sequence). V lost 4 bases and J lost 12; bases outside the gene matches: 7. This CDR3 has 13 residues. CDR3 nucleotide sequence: TGTGCCAGTAGTAACCGGGACAGGGATTCGCAGTTCTTC. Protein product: CASSNRDRDSQFF.

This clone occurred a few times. The DNA for the CDR3 is TGTGCCAGCAGATCTCCGGGGACTGAAGCTTTCTTT. Protein product: CASRSPGTEAFF. The chain recombines TRBV27 with TRBJ1-1; no firm D call. Trimming removed 6 bases from V and 5 bases from J, with 10 bases in between. CDR3 length: 12 residues. Germline CDR1 is MNHEY and CDR2 is SMNVEV (reference sequence).

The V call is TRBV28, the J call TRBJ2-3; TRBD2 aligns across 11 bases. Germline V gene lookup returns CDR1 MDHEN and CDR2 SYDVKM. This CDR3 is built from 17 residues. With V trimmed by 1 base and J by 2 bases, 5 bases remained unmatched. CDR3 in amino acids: CASSLLVAGGITDTQYF. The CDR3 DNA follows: TGTGCCAGCAGTTTATTGGTAGCGGGAGGGATCACAGATACGCAGTATTTT.

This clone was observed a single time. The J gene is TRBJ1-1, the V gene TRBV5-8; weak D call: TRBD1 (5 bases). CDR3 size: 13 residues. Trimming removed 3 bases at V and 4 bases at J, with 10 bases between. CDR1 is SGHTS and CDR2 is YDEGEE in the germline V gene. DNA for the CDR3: TGTGCCAGCAGCTCAGGGTGGGGCACTGAAGCTTTCTTT. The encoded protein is CASSSGWGTEAFF.

This CDR3 reads CATKEQEWAETQYF. The CDR3 DNA follows: TGTGCCACCAAAGAACAGGAATGGGCGGAGACCCAGTACTTC. The V call is TRBV11-3, the J call TRBJ2-5, with TRBD1 as a possible D gene (5 bases). Between the trimmed V and J ends, which lost 10 bases and 5 bases, there was a span of 20 bases. This CDR3 region has 14 residues. The germline V gene encodes CDR1 SGHNT and CDR2 YENEEA.

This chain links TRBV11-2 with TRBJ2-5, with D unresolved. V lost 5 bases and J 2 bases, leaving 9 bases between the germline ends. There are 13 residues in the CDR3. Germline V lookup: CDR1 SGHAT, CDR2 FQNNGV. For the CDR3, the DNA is TGTGCCAGCAGCCCACGCGGTCAAGAGACCCAGTACTTC. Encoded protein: CASSPRGQETQYF.

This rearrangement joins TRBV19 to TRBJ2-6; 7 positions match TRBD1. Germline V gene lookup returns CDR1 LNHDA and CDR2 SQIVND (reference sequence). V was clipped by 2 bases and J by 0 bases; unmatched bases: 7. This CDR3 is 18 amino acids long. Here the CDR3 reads CASSIRGQSSSGANVLTF. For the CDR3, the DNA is TGTGCCAGTAGTATAAGGGGACAGTCTAGCTCTGGGGCCAACGTCCTGACTTTC.

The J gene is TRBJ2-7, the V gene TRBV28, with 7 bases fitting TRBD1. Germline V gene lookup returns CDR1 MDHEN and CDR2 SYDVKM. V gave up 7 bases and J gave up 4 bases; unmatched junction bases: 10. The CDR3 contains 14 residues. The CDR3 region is CASTVRQGIYEQYF. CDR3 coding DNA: TGTGCCAGCACCGTGAGACAGGGTATTTACGAGCAGTACTTC. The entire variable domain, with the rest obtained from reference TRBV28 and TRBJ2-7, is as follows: DVKVTQSSRYLVKRTGEKVFLECVQDMDHENMFWYRQDPGLGLRLIYFSYDVKMKEKGDIPEGYSVSREKKERFSLILESASTNQTSMYLCASTVRQGIYEQYFGPGTRLTVT.

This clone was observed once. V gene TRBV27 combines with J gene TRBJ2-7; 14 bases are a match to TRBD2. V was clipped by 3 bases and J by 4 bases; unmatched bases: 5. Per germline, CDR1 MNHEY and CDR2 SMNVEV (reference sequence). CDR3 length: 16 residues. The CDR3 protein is CASSFGTSGSLYEQYF. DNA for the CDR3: TGTGCCAGCAGTTTTGGGACTAGCGGGAGTCTGTACGAGCAGTACTTC.

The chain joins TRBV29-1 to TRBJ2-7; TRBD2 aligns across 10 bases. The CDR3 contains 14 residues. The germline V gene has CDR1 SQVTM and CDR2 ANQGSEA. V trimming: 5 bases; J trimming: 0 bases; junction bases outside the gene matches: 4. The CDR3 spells CSVTGLAASYEQYF. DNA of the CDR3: TGCAGCGTTACAGGACTAGCGGCCTCCTACGAGCAGTACTTC.

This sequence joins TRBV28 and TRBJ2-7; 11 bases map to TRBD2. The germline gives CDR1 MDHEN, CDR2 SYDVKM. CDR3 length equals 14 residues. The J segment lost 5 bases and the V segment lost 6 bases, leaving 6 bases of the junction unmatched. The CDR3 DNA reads TGTGCCAGCAGAGAACTAGCGGGAGTGCACGAGCAGTACTTC. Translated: CASRELAGVHEQYF.

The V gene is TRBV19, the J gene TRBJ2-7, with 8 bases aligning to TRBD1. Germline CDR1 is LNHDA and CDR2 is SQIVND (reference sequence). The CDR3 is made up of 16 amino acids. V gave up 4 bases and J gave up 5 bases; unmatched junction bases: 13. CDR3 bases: TGTGCCAGTAGTACACTTCCGGCAGGGGGCTCTAACGAGCAGTACTTC. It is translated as CASSTLPAGGSNEQYF.